One sample yielded the 23 T cell receptor beta chains listed below, sequenced in a study of beta chain features in type 1 diabetes. Study outcomes and limitations: A moderate, significant TCRB CDR3 shortening appeared in type 1 diabetes across four CD4+ subsets.

For these receptors, no antigen is known. cDNA synthesis used the whole RNA isolate, giving expressed TCRB sequences. TCRdb's copy holds only in-frame clones and misses some; the assay was immunoSEQ multiplex PCR. The repertoire includes more than 250,000 clones, approximately 15% of them detected once, and roughly 0.015% sits in the top ten. Material for sequencing was naive CD4+ T cells from blood. The receptor source for this set is a man aged 18 to 29 with type 1 diabetes.

This clone appeared a few times. This chain connects TRBV12-5 to TRBJ2-1; 12 bases fit TRBD2. The V gene end was trimmed by 4 bases and the J gene end by 11 bases; junction bases not matched to a gene: 3. Germline V lookup: CDR1 LGHNT, CDR2 FRNRAP. The CDR3 is made up of 13 amino acids. The CDR3 sequence is CASGSSGRAQQFF. DNA for the CDR3: TGTGCTAGTGGTTCTAGCGGGAGGGCCCAGCAGTTCTTC.

The V and J genes are TRBV7-9 and TRBJ2-7; 13 nucleotides align to TRBD2. The CDR3 runs to 16 residues. V trimming: 3 bases; J trimming: 0 bases; junction bases outside the gene matches: 2. CDR1 is SEHNR, CDR2 FQNEAQ, per germline (reference sequence). CDR3 in amino acids: CASSLGLAGLSYEQYF. CDR3 in DNA: TGTGCCAGCAGCTTGGGACTAGCGGGACTCTCCTACGAGCAGTACTTC. Supplemented by reference TRBV7-9 and TRBJ2-7, the full variable domain reads DTGVSQNPRHKITKRGQNVTFRCDPISEHNRLYWYRQTLGQGPEFLTYFQNEAQLEKSRLLSDRFSAERPKGSFSTLEIQRTEQGDSAMYLCASSLGLAGLSYEQYFGPGTRLTVT.

This clone appeared a few times. The chain couples TRBV29-1 to TRBJ1-1; D may be TRBD1 (5 bases). The CDR3 runs 14 residues. Germline V CDR1 and CDR2: SQVTM, ANQGSEA. The V end lost 3 bases, the J end lost 3 bases, and 14 bases lay between the germline ends. The CDR3 here is CSVDRRQGHTEAFF. The DNA for the CDR3 is TGCAGCGTTGATCGTCGGCAGGGCCACACTGAAGCTTTCTTT. Full variable domain (outside the CDR3, taken from reference TRBV29-1 and TRBJ1-1): SAVISQKPSRDICQRGTSLTIQCQVDSQVTMMFWYRQQPGQSLTLIATANQGSEATYESGFVIDKFPISRPNLTFSTLTVSNMSPEDSSIYLCSVDRRQGHTEAFFGQGTRLTVV.

V and J are TRBV27 and TRBJ1-1; D not resolved. V lost 6 bases to trimming and J lost 1 base, with 9 bases between them. Per the germline V gene, CDR1 is MNHEY and CDR2 is SMNVEV (reference sequence). The length of the CDR3 is 13 residues. The CDR3 reads CASSRFQNTEAFF. In DNA form, the CDR3 reads TGTGCCAGCAGCCGGTTCCAGAACACTGAAGCTTTCTTT.

The J gene is TRBJ1-1, the V gene TRBV15, with D possibly matching TRBD1 (6 bases). CDR3 size: 14 residues. The germline V and J ends were trimmed by 0 bases and 5 bases, with 10 bases remaining between them. In germline, CDR1 is LNHNV, CDR2 YYDKDF (reference sequence). CDR3 region: CATSRETGITEAFF. The DNA for the CDR3 is TGTGCCACCAGCAGAGAAACAGGGATAACTGAAGCTTTCTTT.

This clone was picked up a small number of times. This chain joins TRBV18 and TRBJ2-7, with 8 nucleotides matching TRBD1. This CDR3 region has 15 residues. Trimming at V came to 3 bases and at J to 5 bases, leaving 9 bases not matched to a gene. Per germline, CDR1 KGHSH and CDR2 LQKENI. The CDR3 protein is CASSPLRQGRDEQYF. CDR3 in DNA: TGTGCCAGCTCACCCCTACGACAGGGGCGGGACGAGCAGTACTTC.

There are a few counts of this clone. This chain links TRBV14 with TRBJ2-5; TRBD1 matches 7 bases. J was trimmed by 4 bases and V by 1 base; bases with no gene match: 3. This CDR3 has 14 residues. Germline values: CDR1 SGHDN, CDR2 FVKESK. In DNA form, the CDR3 reads TGTGCCAGCAGCCAAGGACAGGGTGTAGAGACCCAGTACTTC. Protein: CASSQGQGVETQYF.

This clone was seen once. The genes are TRBV5-4 and TRBJ2-2, with TRBD1 matching 9 bases. The CDR3 has 14 residues. CDR1 is SGHNT and CDR2 is YYREEE in the germline V gene (reference sequence). The V segment lost 4 bases and the J segment 7 bases; nucleotides outside the gene matches: 5. The CDR3 DNA is TGTGCCAGCAGCGGATGGACAGGGGACGGGGAGCTGTTTTTT. Its translation: CASSGWTGDGELFF.

V gene TRBV29-1 combines with J gene TRBJ1-1, with D uncertain. V lost 3 bases to trimming and J lost 4 bases, with 15 bases between them. Germline V lookup: CDR1 SQVTM, CDR2 ANQGSEA. This CDR3 region has 14 residues. The CDR3 DNA is TGCAGCGTTGAGGGCACGGCGGGTGGCACTGAAGCTTTCTTT. Its translation: CSVEGTAGGTEAFF.

This clone was observed a handful of times. The chain combines TRBV5-1 with TRBJ2-3; 9 nucleotides agree with TRBD2. The junction had 3 bases not matched to a gene; V was cut back by 0 bases and J by 1 base. From germline, CDR1 is SGHRS and CDR2 YFSETQ. This CDR3 is 16 amino acids long. The CDR3 is CASSLAASGGTDTQYF. In DNA, the CDR3 is TGCGCCAGCAGCTTGGCGGCTAGCGGGGGCACAGATACGCAGTATTTT.

This clone was picked up a small number of times. J is TRBJ1-2 and V is TRBV18; D uncertain. Germline CDR1 KGHSH, CDR2 LQKENI. The CDR3 sequence is 14 residues long. Trimming removed 2 bases from V and 8 bases from J, with 15 bases in between. The chain's CDR3 is CASSPVSQYDGYTF. CDR3 DNA sequence: TGTGCCAGCTCACCAGTTTCACAGTACGACGGCTACACCTTC.

V and J are TRBV4-3 and TRBJ1-2; 7 bases line up with TRBD1. Unmatched junction bases numbered 4, after V lost 3 bases and J lost 3 bases. Germline values: CDR1 LGHNA, CDR2 YSLEER. The CDR3 totals 14 residues. The CDR3 DNA sequence: TGCGCCAGCAGCCAGCGACAGGGTGACTATGGCTACACCTTC. Residues: CASSQRQGDYGYTF.

This clone came up a few times. V usage is TRBV5-1 and J usage is TRBJ2-1; 12 bases are a match to TRBD2. The CDR3 sequence is 16 residues long. J was trimmed by 9 bases and V by 4 bases; bases with no gene match: 11. CDR1 and CDR2 from the germline V gene are SGHRS and YFSETQ. The chain's CDR3 is CASSRFSLAGGSEQFF. The CDR3 coding sequence is TGCGCCAGCAGCCGCTTTTCCCTAGCGGGGGGGAGTGAGCAGTTCTTC. The full variable domain, with the rest looked up from reference TRBV5-1 and TRBJ2-1, is KAGVTQTPRYLIKTRGQQVTLSCSPISGHRSVSWYQQTPGQGLQFLFEYFSETQRNKGNFPGRFSGRQFSNSRSEMNVSTLELGDSALYLCASSRFSLAGGSEQFFGPGTRLTVL.

This clone occurred a few times. This chain joins TRBV30 and TRBJ2-3; weak D call: TRBD2 (5 bases). Germline CDR1 is GTSNPN and CDR2 is SVGIG (reference sequence). The V end lost 2 bases, the J end lost 0 bases, and 12 bases lay between the germline ends. The CDR3 has 15 residues. CDR3 sequence reads: CAWSRLAASTDTQYF. In nucleotides, the CDR3 is TGTGCCTGGAGTAGGCTAGCCGCTAGCACAGATACGCAGTATTTT.

This clone was detected a few times. The rearrangement uses TRBV29-1 and TRBJ2-1; TRBD2 matches at 10 bases. This CDR3 spans 13 amino acids. Germline-derived CDR1 and CDR2 are SQVTM and ANQGSEA. Losses at the gene ends were 7 bases for V and 6 bases for J; bases not matched to a gene: 6. As DNA, the CDR3 is TGCAGCGGTCGACTAGCGGGCCCCAATGAGCAGTTCTTC. Translating it yields CSGRLAGPNEQFF.

The rearrangement links TRBV18 to TRBJ2-7; perhaps TRBD2 as D (6 bases). Germline V lookup: CDR1 KGHSH, CDR2 LQKENI. This CDR3 has 14 residues. Trimming shortened V by 4 bases and J by 5 bases, and 15 bases separated the two germline ends. In DNA form, the CDR3 reads TGTGCCAGCTCACAGCCGGGACTCCCGAACGAGCAGTACTTC. Translation gives CASSQPGLPNEQYF.

This clone came up a few times. The chain has TRBV2 and TRBJ2-1; maybe TRBD1 (6 bases). V dropped 6 bases and J dropped 0 bases, with 15 bases sitting between them. There are 16 residues in the CDR3. The V gene's germline CDR1 is SNHLY and CDR2 FYNNEI. CDR3 in amino acids: CASREKGTSSYNEQFF. The CDR3 nucleotides read TGTGCCAGCAGGGAGAAGGGGACAAGCTCCTACAATGAGCAGTTCTTC.

CDR3 protein: CASSRRPPGLAGLETQYF. CDR3 sequence (DNA): TGTGCCAGCAGCCGAAGACCTCCGGGACTAGCGGGACTAGAGACCCAGTACTTC. V usage is TRBV7-9 and J usage is TRBJ2-5; 13 nucleotides align to TRBD2. J was trimmed by 4 bases and V by 5 bases; bases with no gene match: 13. Germline CDR1 SEHNR, CDR2 FQNEAQ (reference sequence). CDR3 size: 18 residues.

This clone was counted only a few times. This chain uses TRBV29-1 with TRBJ2-7; no definite D call. Trimming shortened V by 2 bases and J by 3 bases, and 8 bases separated the two germline ends. This CDR3 comprises 12 residues. Germline values: CDR1 SQVTM, CDR2 ANQGSEA. The CDR3 protein is CSVEKTGYEQYF. The CDR3 DNA is TGCAGCGTTGAAAAAACCGGCTACGAGCAGTACTTC.

This clone was detected only a few times. J is TRBJ1-1 and V is TRBV4-3; 7 bases are shared with TRBD1. There are 15 residues in the CDR3. The germline V gene encodes CDR1 LGHNA and CDR2 YSLEER. The J segment lost 5 bases and the V segment lost 2 bases, leaving 8 bases of the junction unmatched. The CDR3 bases are TGCGCCAGCAGCCAATGGCTGCAGGGGGGTACTGAAGCTTTCTTT. Translating it yields CASSQWLQGGTEAFF.

This clone was detected a few times. The genes are TRBV7-8 and TRBJ1-5; D is perhaps TRBD1 (5 bases). The CDR3 runs 14 residues. Germline V gene data show CDR1 as SGHVS and CDR2 as FQNEAQ. V lost 6 bases to trimming and J lost 6 bases, with 15 bases between them. Written as DNA, the CDR3 is TGTGCCAGCAGTTCTCCAGGGTTGAGTCAGCCCCAGCATTTT. This translates into CASSSPGLSQPQHF.

Only a few counts were recorded for this clone. The V call is TRBV28, the J call TRBJ2-3, with 7 bases aligning to TRBD2. Germline loops: CDR1 MDHEN, CDR2 SYDVKM. J gave up 4 bases and V 6 bases, and 4 bases lay outside the gene matches. CDR3 length equals 13 residues. This CDR3 is CASRATSSDTQYF. The CDR3 nucleotides are TGTGCCAGCAGGGCGACTAGCTCAGATACGCAGTATTTT.

This clone was seen a few times. Other DNA variants within this sample encode the same CDR3. The rearrangement joins TRBV19 to TRBJ2-7; D is possibly TRBD1 (6 bases). The CDR3 is 14 amino acids. Germline V gene data show CDR1 as LNHDA and CDR2 as SQIVND (reference sequence). The V and J ends lost 3 bases and 1 base respectively, with 10 bases between them. In nucleotides, the CDR3 is TGTGCCAGTAGTATCAGGGGTACTTCCTACGAGCAGTACTTC. Translated, it gives CASSIRGTSYEQYF.